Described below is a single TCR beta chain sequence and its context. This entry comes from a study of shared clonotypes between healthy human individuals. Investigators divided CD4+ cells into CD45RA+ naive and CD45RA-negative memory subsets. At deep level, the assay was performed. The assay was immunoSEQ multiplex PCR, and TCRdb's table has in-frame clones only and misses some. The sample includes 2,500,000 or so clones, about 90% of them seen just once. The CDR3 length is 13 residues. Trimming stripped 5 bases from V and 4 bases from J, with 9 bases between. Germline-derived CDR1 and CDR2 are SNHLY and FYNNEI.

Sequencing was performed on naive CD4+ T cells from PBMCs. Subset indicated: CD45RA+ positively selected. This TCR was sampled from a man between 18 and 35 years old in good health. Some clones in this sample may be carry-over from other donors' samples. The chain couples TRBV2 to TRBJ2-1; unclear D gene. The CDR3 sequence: CASSFDPYNEQFF. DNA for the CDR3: TGTGCCAGCAGTTTCGACCCATACAATGAGCAGTTCTTC.